Listed below are T cell receptor beta chains from one sample, sequenced in a study of blood T cells in healthy people across ages. TCRdb passed the 5' RACE reads through MiXCR, listing each CDR3 protein once. The top ten hold about 3% of the sample, which has around 800,000 distinct CDR3 sequences, about a quarter seen once. This sample was shared with a second study, whose subject was T cells of mothers and their children.

The sample was blood. The receptors originated from a boy aged 5-17 years in good health. The CDR3 runs from the conserved cysteine through the conserved F or W. A D gene is named only where the DNA matches it firmly. Not all rows give a size; the values are once, few, many and, for expanded clones, a class.

CASSLSTVGYGYTF | TGTGCCAGCAGCCTTTCGACAGTTGGCTATGGCTACACCTTC | TRBJ1-2 | TRBV3-1 | NA | NA
CASSEVSGQQYF | TGTGCCAGCAGTGAAGTATCAGGGCAGCAGTACTTC | TRBJ2-5 | TRBV2 | NA | NA
CASSLTVWGYTF | TGCGCCAGCAGCTTGACCGTCTGGGGCTACACCTTC | TRBJ1-2 | TRBV5-1 | NA | NA
CASSVSGRGPSEQYF | TGTGCCAGCAGCGTAAGTGGCAGGGGGCCGAGCGAGCAGTACTTC | TRBJ2-7 | TRBV9 | NA | TRBD1
CSARAGRREQYF | TGCAGTGCTAGAGCAGGGCGTCGGGAGCAGTACTTC | TRBJ2-7 | TRBV20-1 | NA | NA
CSARAGSNEKLFF | TGCAGTGCTAGGGCAGGGTCTAATGAAAAACTGTTTTTT | TRBJ1-4 | TRBV20-1 | NA | NA
CASTMGVSGANVLTF | TGTGCCAGCACAATGGGAGTCTCTGGGGCCAACGTCCTGACTTTC | TRBJ2-6 | TRBV27 | few | NA
CASSLGGRMDEKLFF | TGCGCCAGCAGCTTGGGGGGCAGGATGGATGAAAAACTGTTTTTT | TRBJ1-4 | TRBV5-1 | NA | NA
CASSFGPSGYTF | TGTGCCAGCAGCTTTGGGCCATCGGGCTACACCTTC | TRBJ1-2 | TRBV7-9 | NA | NA
CSAPIGSTDTQYF | TGCAGTGCTCCCATTGGCAGCACAGATACGCAGTATTTT | TRBJ2-3 | TRBV20-1 | NA | NA
CASSQDLGRNEQFF | TGTGCCAGCAGCCAAGATCTCGGGAGGAATGAGCAGTTCTTC | TRBJ2-1 | TRBV4-2 | few | TRBD2
CASSRLAGGLETQYF | TGTGCCAGCAGTCGACTAGCGGGGGGGTTGGAGACCCAGTACTTC | TRBJ2-5 | TRBV12-3/TRBV12-4 | few | TRBD2
CASSFPGQREQYF | TGTGCCAGCAGTTTCCCGGGCCAAAGGGAGCAGTACTTC | TRBJ2-7 | TRBV27 | few | NA
CASSQDAISNYGYTF | TGTGCCAGCAGCCAAGACGCCATTTCTAACTATGGCTACACCTTC | TRBJ1-2 | TRBV3-1 | NA | NA
CASRRQGPGEKLFF | TGTGCCAGCAGAAGACAGGGGCCGGGGGAAAAACTGTTTTTT | TRBJ1-4 | TRBV28 | few | TRBD1
CASSLYGRNNEQFF | TGTGCCAGCAGTTTATACGGCAGAAACAATGAGCAGTTCTTC | TRBJ2-1 | TRBV27 | few | NA
CSARRGYLSSSPLHF | TGCAGTGCTAGAAGGGGATACCTATCTAGTTCACCCCTCCACTTT | TRBJ1-6 | TRBV20-1 | NA | NA
CASSLDPMQAQPQHF | TGCGCCAGCAGCCTGGACCCTATGCAGGCCCAGCCCCAGCATTTT | TRBJ1-5 | TRBV5-1 | NA | NA
CASSPRGGGFSYEQYF | TGTGCCAGCAGCCCCCGAGGCGGGGGCTTCTCCTACGAGCAGTACTTC | TRBJ2-7 | TRBV7-2 | NA | NA
CASSQEGTGSSYEQHF | TGTGCCAGCAGCCAGGAGGGGACAGGGAGCTCCTACGAGCAGCACTTC | TRBJ2-7 | TRBV25-1 | NA | TRBD1
CASSSTTEGNIQYF | TGTGCCAGCAGTTCCACGACAGAGGGCAACATTCAGTACTTC | TRBJ2-4 | TRBV27 | few | NA
CASSYLGEGRGSYEQYF | TGTGCCAGCAGTTACCTTGGCGAGGGGAGAGGGTCCTACGAGCAGTACTTC | TRBJ2-7 | TRBV6-5 | few | NA
CASSQGTANTGELFF | TGTGCCAGCAGCCAAGGGACAGCCAACACCGGGGAGCTGTTTTTT | TRBJ2-2 | TRBV7-3 | NA | TRBD1
CASSYSIGTGGETQYF | TGTGCCAGCAGTTACTCCATAGGGACTGGAGGGGAGACCCAGTACTTC | TRBJ2-5 | TRBV6-5 | NA | NA
CASSELGATAEAFF | TGTGCCAGCAGTGAACTCGGGGCGACCGCTGAAGCTTTCTTT | TRBJ1-1 | TRBV25-1 | few | NA
CASSLRRFQETQYF | TGTGCCAGCAGCCTCAGGCGCTTTCAAGAGACCCAGTACTTC | TRBJ2-5 | TRBV13 | NA | NA